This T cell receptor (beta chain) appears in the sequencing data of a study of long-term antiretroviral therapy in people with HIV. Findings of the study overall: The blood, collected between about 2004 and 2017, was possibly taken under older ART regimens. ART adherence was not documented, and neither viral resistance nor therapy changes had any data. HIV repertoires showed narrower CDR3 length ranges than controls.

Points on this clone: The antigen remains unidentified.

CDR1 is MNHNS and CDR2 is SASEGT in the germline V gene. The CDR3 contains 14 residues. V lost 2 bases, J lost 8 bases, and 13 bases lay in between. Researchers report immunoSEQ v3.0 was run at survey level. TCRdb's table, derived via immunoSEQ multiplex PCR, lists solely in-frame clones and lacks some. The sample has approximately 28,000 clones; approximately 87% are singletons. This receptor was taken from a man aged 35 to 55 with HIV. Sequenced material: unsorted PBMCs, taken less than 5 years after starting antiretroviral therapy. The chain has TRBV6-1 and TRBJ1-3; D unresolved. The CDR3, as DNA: TGTGCCAGCAGTGAACACAGTTCCCCGGACACCATATATTTT. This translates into CASSEHSSPDTIYF.